These 9 T cell receptor beta chains originate from one sample sequenced in a study of blood T cell repertoires in COVID-19 (dated by TCRdb to the early 2020s). Libraries were prepared through the immunoSEQ multiplex PCR assay. Imported from immuneACCESS, the table was reduced by TCRdb to in-frame sequences with V and J called. These copies leave out some clones; in studies compared against another copy, an unresolved V gene accounts for under half, and the cause of the remainder is not known. This sample lists roughly 190,000 clones; around 83% were detected once. Together, the top ten hold roughly 8% of the sample. The specimen was peripheral blood. These receptors were obtained from a woman between 55 and 75 years old with acute or convalescent COVID-19.

The rearrangement uses TRBV10-1 and TRBJ1-6; D may be TRBD1 (6 bases). The CDR3 covers 14 residues. The germline V gene has CDR1 WNHNN and CDR2 SYGVQD (reference sequence). Trimming removed 4 bases at V and 5 bases at J, with 9 bases between. The CDR3 is CASSARQDNSPLHF. The DNA for the CDR3 is TGCGCCAGCAGTGCCCGACAGGATAATTCACCCCTCCACTTT.

This clone was recorded only once. The V gene is TRBV6-4, the J gene TRBJ2-3; 7 bases line up with TRBD2. The germline gives CDR1 MRHNA, CDR2 SNTAGT. This CDR3 is 13 amino acids long. V trimming: 7 bases; J trimming: 5 bases; junction bases outside the gene matches: 6. CDR3 nucleotide sequence: TGTGCCAGCACCCTAGCGGCCCGAGATACGCAGTATTTT. It encodes CASTLAARDTQYF.

The chain couples TRBV5-1 to TRBJ2-3; possible D gene TRBD1, 6 bases. Trimming cost V 2 bases and J 2 bases, with 12 bases left between them. The V gene's germline CDR1 is SGHRS and CDR2 YFSETQ. The CDR3 is made up of 15 amino acids. The CDR3 nucleotides are TGCGCCAGCAGCTTACAGGGTGATAACACAGATACGCAGTATTTT. Its protein product is CASSLQGDNTDTQYF.

The chain employs TRBV19 and TRBJ1-2, with TRBD1 as a possible D gene (5 bases). V lost 5 bases, J lost 2 bases, and 9 bases lay in between. Germline lookup yields CDR1 LNHDA and CDR2 SQIVND (reference sequence). The CDR3 loop spans 13 amino acids. CDR3 amino acids: CASSRGLNYGYTF. CDR3 coding DNA: TGTGCCAGTAGTCGGGGACTGAACTATGGCTACACCTTC.

This chain uses TRBV23-1 with TRBJ1-4; D uncertain. TRBV23-1 is marked as an open reading frame, function uncertain. The CDR3 is 17 residues long. The V end lost 6 bases, the J end lost 0 bases, and 17 bases lay between the germline ends. CDR3 residues: CASSPTTGVATNEKLFF. Written as DNA, the CDR3 is TGCGCCAGCAGCCCCACCACCGGGGTTGCAACTAATGAAAAACTGTTTTTT.

This chain joins TRBV11-2 and TRBJ2-7; D uncertain. Germline V CDR1 and CDR2: SGHAT, FQNNGV. This CDR3 has 13 residues. Trimming pared 3 bases from V and 6 bases from J, leaving 12 bases between. The CDR3 loop is CASSFERSVEQYV. The CDR3 bases are TGTGCCAGCAGCTTCGAGAGGTCAGTCGAGCAGTACGTC.

The chain carries TRBV5-4 and TRBJ2-5; the match to TRBD2 covers 8 bases. The CDR3 consists of 17 residues. CDR1 is SGHNT and CDR2 is YYREEE in the germline V gene (reference sequence). With 3 bases clipped from V and 5 bases from J, the junction kept 15 bases outside the gene matches. The CDR3 DNA reads as TGTGCCAGCAGCTCAGAACTCATAGCGGGACGGCGGGAGACCCAGTACTTC. As protein: CASSSELIAGRRETQYF.

The gene calls are TRBV19 and TRBJ2-1, with TRBD2 identical over 10 bases. V lost 1 base, J lost 6 bases, and 3 bases stayed unmatched. Germline CDR1 LNHDA, CDR2 SQIVND (reference sequence). CDR3 size: 15 residues. This CDR3 is CASSIGGTSVNEQFF. The CDR3 DNA sequence: TGTGCCAGTAGTATAGGTGGGACTAGCGTCAATGAGCAGTTCTTC.

In its sample, this clone was seen once. The CDR3 sequence: CASSLLGGQNTEAFF. CDR3 DNA: TGCGCCAGCAGCTTGCTGGGGGGGCAGAACACTGAAGCTTTCTTT. The chain carries TRBV5-1 and TRBJ1-1, with a tentative D call TRBD1 (6 bases). The CDR3 has 15 amino acids. Germline lookup yields CDR1 SGHRS and CDR2 YFSETQ. V shed 1 base and J shed 1 base, with 11 bases lying between them.